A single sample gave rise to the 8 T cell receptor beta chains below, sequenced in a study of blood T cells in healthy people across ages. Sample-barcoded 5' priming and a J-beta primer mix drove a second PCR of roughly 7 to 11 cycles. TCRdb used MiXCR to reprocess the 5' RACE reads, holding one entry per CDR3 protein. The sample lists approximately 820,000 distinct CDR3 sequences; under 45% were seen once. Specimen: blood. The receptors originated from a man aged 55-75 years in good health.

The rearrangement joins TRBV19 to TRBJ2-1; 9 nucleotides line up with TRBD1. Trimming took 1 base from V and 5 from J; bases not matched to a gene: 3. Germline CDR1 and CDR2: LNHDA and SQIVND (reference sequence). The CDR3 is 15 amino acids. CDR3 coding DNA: TGTGCCAGTAGTATAGTGGGGACAGGGCACAATGAGCAGTTCTTC. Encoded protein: CASSIVGTGHNEQFF.

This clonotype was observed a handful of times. CDR3 residues: CASSSDREGGYTF. The CDR3, as DNA: TGTGCCAGCAGTTCCGACAGGGAGGGGGGCTACACCTTC. V gene TRBV12-3 or TRBV12-4 combines with J gene TRBJ1-2; 7 nucleotides line up with TRBD1. The CDR3 contains 13 residues. V trimming: 4 bases; J trimming: 8 bases; junction bases outside the gene matches: 7.

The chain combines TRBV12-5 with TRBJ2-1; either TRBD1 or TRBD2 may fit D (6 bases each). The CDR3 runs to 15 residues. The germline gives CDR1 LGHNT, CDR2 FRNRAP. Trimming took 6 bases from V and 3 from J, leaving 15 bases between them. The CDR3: CASGPRGAGYNEQFF. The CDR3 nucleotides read TGTGCTAGTGGGCCGAGGGGGGCCGGCTACAATGAGCAGTTCTTC.

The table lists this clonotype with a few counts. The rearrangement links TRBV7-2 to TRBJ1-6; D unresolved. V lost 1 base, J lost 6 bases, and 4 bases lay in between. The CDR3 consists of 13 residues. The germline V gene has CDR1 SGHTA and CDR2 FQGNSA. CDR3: CASSLDTNSPLHF. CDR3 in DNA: TGTGCCAGCAGCTTAGACACTAATTCACCCCTCCACTTT.

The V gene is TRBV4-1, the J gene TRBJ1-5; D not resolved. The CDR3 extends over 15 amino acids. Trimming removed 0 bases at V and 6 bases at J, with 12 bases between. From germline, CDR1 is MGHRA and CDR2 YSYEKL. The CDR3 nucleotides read TGCGCCAGCAGCCAAGAGGACGTAAGGTCTCAGCCCCAGCATTTT. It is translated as CASSQEDVRSQPQHF.

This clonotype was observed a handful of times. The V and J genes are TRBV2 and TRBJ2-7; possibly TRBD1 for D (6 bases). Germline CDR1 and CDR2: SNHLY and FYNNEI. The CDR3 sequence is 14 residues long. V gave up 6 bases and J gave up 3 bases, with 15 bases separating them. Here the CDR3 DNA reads TGTGCCAGCAGGCAACAGGGCTCACGCTACGAGCAGTACTTC. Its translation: CASRQQGSRYEQYF.

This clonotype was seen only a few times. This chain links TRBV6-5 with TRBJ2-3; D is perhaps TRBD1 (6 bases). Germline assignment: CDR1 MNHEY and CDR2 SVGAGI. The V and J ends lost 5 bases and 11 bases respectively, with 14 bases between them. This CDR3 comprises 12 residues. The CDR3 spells CASSPGQWRQYF. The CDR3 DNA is TGTGCCAGCAGTCCCGGACAGTGGCGGCAGTATTTT.

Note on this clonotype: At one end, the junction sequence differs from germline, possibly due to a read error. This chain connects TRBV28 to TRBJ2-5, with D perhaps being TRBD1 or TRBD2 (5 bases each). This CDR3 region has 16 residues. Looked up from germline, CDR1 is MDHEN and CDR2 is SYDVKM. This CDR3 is CASSNRDPRVQETRYF. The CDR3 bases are TGTGCCAGCAGTAATCGGGACCCCAGAGTCCAAGAGACCCGGTACTTC.